This entry lists 23 T cell receptor beta chains sequenced from one sample in a study of OX40 agonist ivuxolimab in advanced cancers. The method was immunoSEQ multiplex PCR; TCRdb's version includes in-frame clones alone and lacks a portion of them. This sample has roughly 5,900 clones; roughly 86% occur once, and the top ten carry around 13%. The sample in question was CD4+ or CD8+ T cells sorted from blood, obtained in a trial of the OX40 agonist ivuxolimab. The receptors were gathered from an adult with an advanced solid tumor such as melanoma, head and neck, liver or kidney cancer.

This rearrangement joins TRBV19 to TRBJ2-5; 7 nucleotides align to TRBD2. The J call is doubtful: the DNA matches TRBJ2-7 better. CDR1 is LNHDA and CDR2 is SQIVND in the germline V gene (reference sequence). This CDR3 spans 15 amino acids. The CDR3 loop reads CASRDELAPSYEQYF. For the CDR3, the DNA is TGTGCCAGTCGCGACGAACTAGCGCCCTCCTACGAGCAGTACTTC.

On this clone itself: At one boundary the junction diverges from the germline segment, which might be a read error. The CDR3 region has the DNA TGTGCCGGCAGCCCCCCGCAGGGAATTGGTAGCAATCAGCCCCAGCATTTT. This codes for CAGSPPQGIGSNQPQHF. The rearrangement links TRBV28 to TRBJ1-5; TRBD1 is a possible D gene (5 bases). Germline assignment: CDR1 MDHEN and CDR2 SYDVKM. The CDR3 has 17 residues.

J is TRBJ1-2 and V is TRBV7-2; no definite D call. The V end lost 5 bases, the J end lost 0 bases, and 13 bases lay between the germline ends. This CDR3 is 15 amino acids long. Germline values: CDR1 SGHTA, CDR2 FQGNSA. Here the CDR3 DNA reads TGTGCCAGCAGCGCCCATCGTGGAGCTAACTATGGCTACACCTTC. Translated: CASSAHRGANYGYTF.

The rearrangement joins TRBV4-1 to TRBJ2-4, with a possible D match to TRBD2 (5 bases). The CDR3 length is 13 residues. The germline CDR1 and CDR2 sequences are MGHRA and YSYEKL. Between the trimmed V and J ends, which lost 5 bases and 9 bases, there was a span of 14 bases. The chain's CDR3 is CASSEGTEGIQYF. The CDR3 nucleotides are TGCGCCAGCAGCGAAGGCACAGAGGGCATTCAGTACTTC.

Relative to its sample, this clone is large. The rearrangement uses TRBV6-5 and TRBJ2-7; 9 bases match TRBD2. The CDR3 runs to 15 residues. The germline gives CDR1 MNHEY, CDR2 SVGAGI. Trimming cost V 1 base and J 7 bases; bases outside gene matches: 8. CDR3 sequence (DNA): TGTGCCAGCAGTTACTATCCGGGCGGGAGGGGTGAGCAGTACTTC. Its translation: CASSYYPGGRGEQYF.

The chain couples TRBV7-9 to TRBJ2-1, with D perhaps TRBD1 or TRBD2 (5 bases each). The CDR3 has 16 residues. The germline V gene encodes CDR1 SEHNR and CDR2 FQNEAQ (reference sequence). V gave up 4 bases and J gave up 2 bases, with 15 bases separating them. This CDR3 is CASSSDGTETYNEQFF. CDR3 sequence (DNA): TGTGCCAGCAGCTCAGACGGGACCGAGACCTACAATGAGCAGTTCTTC. Full variable domain (remainder filled in from reference TRBV7-9 and TRBJ2-1): DTGVSQNPRHKITKRGQNVTFRCDPISEHNRLYWYRQTLGQGPEFLTYFQNEAQLEKSRLLSDRFSAERPKGSFSTLEIQRTEQGDSAMYLCASSSDGTETYNEQFFGPGTRLTVL.

The rearrangement uses TRBV2 and TRBJ2-5, with 8 nucleotides matching TRBD2. Germline CDR1 SNHLY, CDR2 FYNNEI. The CDR3 sequence is 17 residues long. The ends lost 6 bases at V and 5 bases at J; junction bases unmatched: 17. CDR3 residues: CASSATSPLAVRETQYF. The DNA of the CDR3 is TGTGCCAGCAGCGCAACCTCACCACTAGCGGTGCGGGAGACCCAGTACTTC.

The rearrangement links TRBV7-9 to TRBJ1-2; D gene uncertain. CDR3 length: 13 amino acids. V was shortened by 1 base and J by 2 bases, with 5 bases between the two germline ends. From germline, CDR1 is SEHNR and CDR2 FQNEAQ (reference sequence). Here the CDR3 reads CASSLDGNYGYTF. DNA of the CDR3: TGTGCCAGCAGCTTAGACGGGAACTATGGCTACACCTTC.

This clone came up a few times. V usage is TRBV27 and J usage is TRBJ2-1; D may be TRBD1 or TRBD2 (7 bases each). Trimming stripped 5 bases from V and 7 bases from J, with 24 bases between. The germline CDR1 and CDR2 sequences are MNHEY and SMNVEV (reference sequence). The CDR3 loop spans 17 amino acids. Written as DNA, the CDR3 is TGTGCCAGCAGTCACACGACAGGGACTAAGAAGGGGAATGAGCAGTTCTTC. It yields the protein CASSHTTGTKKGNEQFF.

V is TRBV2 and J is TRBJ1-1; D uncertain. Trimming took 8 bases from V and 8 from J, leaving 18 bases between them. Germline CDR1 and CDR2: SNHLY and FYNNEI. CDR3 length equals 13 residues. DNA for the CDR3: TGTGCCAGCGACGGCTTCTCCTCCCGGGAAGCTTTCTTT. This encodes CASDGFSSREAFF.

The rearrangement joins TRBV7-6 to TRBJ2-1; a possible D gene is TRBD1 (6 bases). CDR3 length equals 12 residues. Trimming left V 1 base short and J 12 bases short, with 10 bases between. Germline-derived CDR1 and CDR2 are SGHVS and FNYEAQ. CDR3 in DNA: TGTGCCAGCAGCTTAGGGGGGCAGGGGCAGTTCTTC. Translated, it gives CASSLGGQGQFF.

V gene TRBV4-1 combines with J gene TRBJ1-5; D not certain. Per germline, CDR1 MGHRA and CDR2 YSYEKL. V lost 2 bases and J lost 1, with 6 bases in between. CDR3 length: 14 amino acids. Here the CDR3 reads CASSQFTSNQPQHF. In nucleotides, the CDR3 is TGCGCCAGCAGCCAATTCACCAGCAATCAGCCCCAGCATTTT.

The genes are TRBV28 and TRBJ1-1, with 8 bases aligning to TRBD1. Germline CDR1 and CDR2: MDHEN and SYDVKM. This CDR3 spans 14 amino acids. Trimming cost V 7 bases and J 5 bases; bases outside gene matches: 9. CDR3 sequence: CASTLGQGRTEAFF. CDR3 in DNA: TGTGCCAGCACCCTAGGACAGGGTCGGACTGAAGCTTTCTTT.

The V call is TRBV29-1, the J call TRBJ1-3; 7 positions agree with TRBD1. Germline V gene sequence: CDR1 SQVTM, CDR2 ANQGSEA. The CDR3 spans 15 residues. Trimming cost V 6 bases and J 0 bases; bases outside gene matches: 8. CDR3: CSVHGDRSSGNTIYF. DNA for the CDR3: TGCAGCGTGCATGGGGACAGAAGCTCTGGAAACACCATATATTTT.

V usage is TRBV4-1 and J usage is TRBJ2-3, with D possibly called TRBD1 or TRBD2 (5 bases each). CDR1 and CDR2 (germline): MGHRA, YSYEKL. This CDR3 comprises 17 residues. Trimming removed 0 bases at V and 4 bases at J, with 17 bases between. CDR3 DNA: TGCGCCAGCAGCCAAGAGGGATCGCGGGTGGGGGCAGATACGCAGTATTTT. Residues: CASSQEGSRVGADTQYF.

The rearrangement links TRBV7-9 to TRBJ2-3, with TRBD2 as a possible D gene (6 bases). This CDR3 is built from 15 residues. Trimming pared 5 bases from V and 1 base from J, leaving 13 bases between. Germline-derived CDR1 and CDR2 are SEHNR and FQNEAQ (reference sequence). The CDR3 loop reads CASSLGGSGTDTQYF. The CDR3 bases are TGTGCCAGCAGCCTGGGAGGTTCGGGCACAGATACGCAGTATTTT.

The chain uses TRBV5-4 and TRBJ2-7; D is undetermined. Trimming pared 2 bases from V and 0 bases from J, leaving 6 bases between. This CDR3 contains 13 residues. CDR1 SGHNT and CDR2 YYREEE come from the germline V gene (reference sequence). In DNA, the CDR3 is TGTGCCAGCAGCTTAGGCAGCTCCTACGAGCAGTACTTC. This sequence encodes CASSLGSSYEQYF.

The rearrangement links TRBV5-1 to TRBJ1-2, with D possibly matching TRBD1 (5 bases). The CDR3 runs 13 residues. Trimming shortened V by 6 bases and J by 4 bases, and 13 bases separated the two germline ends. Germline values: CDR1 SGHRS, CDR2 YFSETQ. CDR3 protein: CASTLAGSYGYTF. As DNA, the CDR3 is TGCGCCAGCACTTTGGCAGGGAGCTATGGCTACACCTTC.

This clone appeared once. The chain employs TRBV6-5 and TRBJ2-7, with TRBD2 matching 14 bases. The CDR3 consists of 15 residues. With V trimmed by 6 bases and J by 0 bases, 1 base remained unmatched. Germline CDR1 and CDR2: MNHEY and SVGAGI. The CDR3 sequence: CASRGTSGSSYEQYF. Here the CDR3 DNA reads TGTGCCAGCAGAGGGACTAGCGGGAGCTCCTACGAGCAGTACTTC.

J is TRBJ2-5 and V is TRBV7-9; 8 bases line up with TRBD2. Losses at the gene ends were 1 base for V and 4 bases for J; bases not matched to a gene: 14. The V gene's germline CDR1 is SEHNR and CDR2 FQNEAQ (reference sequence). The CDR3 is 18 amino acids. The CDR3 is CASSLDLAGLQGVETQYF. DNA for the CDR3: TGTGCCAGCAGCTTAGATCTAGCGGGCCTTCAGGGTGTAGAGACCCAGTACTTC.

The chain combines TRBV5-6 with TRBJ1-2; D is unresolved. Germline V gene data show CDR1 as SGHDT and CDR2 as YYEEEE. V was cut by 5 bases and J by 4 bases, with 18 bases left in between. The CDR3 has 15 amino acids. This chain's CDR3 is CASSSALGWTYGYTF. The CDR3 DNA sequence: TGTGCCAGCAGTTCCGCTTTGGGGTGGACCTATGGCTACACCTTC.

By its share, this clone is medium-sized (0.01 to 0.1%). V gene TRBV5-6 combines with J gene TRBJ2-1, with TRBD1 matching over 7 bases. V shed 0 bases, J shed 2 bases, and the junction held 2 bases outside the gene matches. The CDR3 runs 15 residues. The germline CDR1 and CDR2 sequences are SGHDT and YYEEEE. Here the CDR3 DNA reads TGTGCCAGCAGCTTGGGAGACAGGGCCTACAATGAGCAGTTCTTC. It is translated as CASSLGDRAYNEQFF. Combining the CDR3 with reference TRBV5-6 and TRBJ2-1 gives the whole variable domain DAGVTQSPTHLIKTRGQQVTLRCSPKSGHDTVSWYQQALGQGPQFIFQYYEEEERQRGNFPDRFSGHQFPNYSSELNVNALLLGDSALYLCASSLGDRAYNEQFFGPGTRLTVL.

The V call is TRBV19, the J call TRBJ2-4; D could derive from TRBD1 or TRBD2 (6 bases each). The CDR3 covers 15 residues. From germline, CDR1 is LNHDA and CDR2 SQIVND (reference sequence). V was shortened by 8 bases and J by 1 base, with 15 bases between the two germline ends. Here the CDR3 reads CASSPSGAAKNIQYF. The CDR3 DNA is TGTGCCAGTTCCCCGTCGGGGGCGGCCAAAAACATTCAGTACTTC.